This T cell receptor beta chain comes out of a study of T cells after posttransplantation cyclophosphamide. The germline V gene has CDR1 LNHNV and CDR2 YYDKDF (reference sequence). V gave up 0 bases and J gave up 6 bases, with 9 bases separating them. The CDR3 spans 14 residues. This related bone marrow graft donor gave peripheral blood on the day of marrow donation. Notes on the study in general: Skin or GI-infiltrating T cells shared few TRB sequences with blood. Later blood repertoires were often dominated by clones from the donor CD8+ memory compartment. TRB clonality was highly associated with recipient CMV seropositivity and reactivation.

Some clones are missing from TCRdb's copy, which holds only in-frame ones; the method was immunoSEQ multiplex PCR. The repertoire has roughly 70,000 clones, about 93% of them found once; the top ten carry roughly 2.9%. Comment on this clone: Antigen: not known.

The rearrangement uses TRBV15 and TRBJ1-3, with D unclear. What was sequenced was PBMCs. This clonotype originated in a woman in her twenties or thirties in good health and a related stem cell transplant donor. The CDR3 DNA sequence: TGTGCCACCAGCAGAGATCGTGGGAAAAACACCATATATTTT. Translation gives CATSRDRGKNTIYF.